This T cell receptor (beta chain) was documented in a study of OX40 agonist ivuxolimab in advanced cancers. Assay used: immunoSEQ multiplex PCR; TCRdb lists only in-frame clones, some missing. The sample contains tens of thousands of clones, 70% to 90% of which appear only once. The ends lost 4 bases at V and 8 bases at J; junction bases unmatched: 9. This CDR3 is built from 14 residues. The V gene's germline CDR1 is SGHRS and CDR2 YFSETQ. The input for sequencing was CD4+ or CD8+ T cells sorted from blood, taken in a trial of the OX40 agonist ivuxolimab. This sequence originates from an adult with an advanced solid tumor such as melanoma, head and neck, liver or kidney cancer. The chain joins TRBV5-1 to TRBJ2-1, with TRBD1 matching 7 bases. The CDR3 DNA reads as TGCGCCAGCAGCATGACAGGGTGGCGGGATGAGCAGTTCTTC. Translation gives CASSMTGWRDEQFF.